This TCR beta chain was identified in a study of T cells after yellow fever vaccination. V gave up 0 bases and J gave up 5 bases; unmatched junction bases: 13. Germline V gives CDR1 DFQATT, CDR2 SNEGSKA (reference sequence). The CDR3 contains 17 residues. TCRdb passed the 5' RACE reads through MiXCR, listing each CDR3 protein once. The sample includes 120,000 to 150,000 distinct CDR3 sequences, 7.7% of them seen just once. This TCR derives from a man aged 25-45 years who received the YFV17D yellow fever vaccine. The rearrangement uses TRBV20-1 and TRBJ2-4; 7 positions match TRBD2. The sequencing used CD4+ T cells sorted from PBMCs, collected 5 days after the yellow fever booster vaccination. CDR3 sequence: CSARDSAVAGAQNIQYF. CDR3 DNA: TGCAGTGCTAGAGATAGCGCGGTAGCGGGCGCCCAAAACATTCAGTACTTC.